The source of this T cell receptor beta chain is a study of post-analysis software for immune sequencing data. Study context: Progressive-relapsing, secondary progressive and relapsing-remitting multiple sclerosis were among the disease courses included.

Germline CDR1 and CDR2: MGHDK and SYGVNS. The CDR3 is made up of 16 amino acids. The authors incorporated unique molecular identifiers into the TCR beta cDNA libraries. MiXCR, applied by TCRdb to the PCR reads, yields one record per CDR3 protein. In the table there are a few hundred thousand distinct CDR3 sequences, 45% of which are singletons. Concerning this clonotype itself: Its antigen is undetermined. An end of the junction does not agree with germline; a read error may underlie this.

Findings and caveats of the study: There were five TRBV segments more frequent in patients than controls, and TRBV5-6, TRBV5-1 and TRBV20-1 were among them. Controls significantly exceeded multiple sclerosis patients in normalized Chao1 diversity. Pronounced co-clustering by F measure was evident among identically batched samples.

This chain uses TRBV25-1 with TRBJ2-7; maybe TRBD1 (6 bases). The J call may not be correct, given that the DNA end is closer to TRBJ2-5. This receptor was obtained from a girl aged 10 to 17 with multiple sclerosis. Source material: blood. The CDR3 here is CASSDRYRVPQGTQYF. In DNA form, the CDR3 reads TGTGCCAGCAGTGACCGGTACAGGGTCCCACAAGGGACCCAGTACTTC.